One and the same sample provided the 23 T cell receptor beta chains below, sequenced in a study of shared clonotypes between healthy human individuals. The naive CD8 fraction comprised CD45RO-negative cells positively selected for CCR7 and excluded terminally differentiated effector memory CD45RA+ cells. Clones were read by immunoSEQ multiplex PCR, and TCRdb kept only the in-frame ones, dropping some. The sample lists 550,000 to 750,000 clones, about 90% occurring once. Sequences were obtained from naive CD8+ T cells sorted from blood. These receptors all come from a man aged 25 to 45 in good health.

The CDR3 sequence is CASSQGPVASQETQYF. For the CDR3, the DNA is TGCGCCAGCAGCCAAGGGCCGGTAGCAAGCCAAGAGACCCAGTACTTC. V is TRBV4-1 and J is TRBJ2-5; no reliable D call. Germline V gene data show CDR1 as MGHRA and CDR2 as YSYEKL. The CDR3 has 16 residues. Trimming cost V 1 base and J 1 base, with 13 bases left between them.

The V gene is TRBV19, the J gene TRBJ2-5; possibly TRBD2 for D (5 bases). Trimming took 3 bases from V and 5 from J, leaving 10 bases between them. Germline V gives CDR1 LNHDA, CDR2 SQIVND (reference sequence). The CDR3 sequence is 13 residues long. CDR3 DNA sequence: TGTGCCAGTAGTATTTCGGGGTGGGAGACCCAGTACTTC. Residues: CASSISGWETQYF.

Concerning this clone itself: In the same sample, other DNA sequences code for this CDR3. The rearrangement joins TRBV27 to TRBJ1-5; D remains ambiguous. Between the trimmed V and J ends, which lost 6 bases and 2 bases, there was a span of 8 bases. Germline lookup yields CDR1 MNHEY and CDR2 SMNVEV (reference sequence). The CDR3 sequence is 13 residues long. The CDR3 DNA sequence: TGTGCCAGCAGCCTCTTTGGCAATCAGCCCCAGCATTTT. Translating it yields CASSLFGNQPQHF.

The gene calls are TRBV6-6 and TRBJ2-5, with no clear D. Trimming pared 6 bases from V and 3 bases from J, leaving 11 bases between. This CDR3 has 13 amino acids. Germline values: CDR1 MNHNY, CDR2 SVGAGI (reference sequence). CDR3 bases: TGTGCCAGCAGCTCCGGACGGAAAGAGACCCAGTACTTC. This translates into CASSSGRKETQYF.

CDR3 in DNA: TGTGCCAGCAGCCCCCAGCAAGGCAATGAGCAGTTCTTC. Protein product: CASSPQQGNEQFF. The chain uses TRBV4-2 and TRBJ2-1; no firm D call. The V gene lost 4 bases and the J gene lost 6 bases, with 10 bases spanning the gap. The germline V gene has CDR1 LGHNA and CDR2 YNFKEQ. This CDR3 has 13 amino acids.

The V call is TRBV5-1, the J call TRBJ2-3; D is unresolved. Germline V gene lookup returns CDR1 SGHRS and CDR2 YFSETQ. V lost 5 bases and J lost 4, with 11 bases in between. The CDR3 runs to 13 residues. CDR3 sequence reads: CASRLVMSDTQYF. In DNA form, the CDR3 reads TGCGCCAGCAGGCTAGTAATGTCAGATACGCAGTATTTT.

This clone was recorded only once. The gene calls are TRBV25-1 and TRBJ1-2, with no clear D. The CDR3 extends over 16 amino acids. Germline CDR1 is MGHDK and CDR2 is SYGVNS. Trimming removed 7 bases from V and 4 bases from J, with 22 bases in between. Here the CDR3 DNA reads TGTGCCAGCAAAAAACGCCTTACCGCGTCCCTCTATGGCTACACCTTC. It is translated as CASKKRLTASLYGYTF.

Turning to this clone: Other DNA sequences from this sample encode an identical CDR3 as well. The gene calls are TRBV28 and TRBJ2-7; D not certain. Trimming took 5 bases from V and 2 from J, leaving 7 bases between them. This CDR3 comprises 12 residues. Germline V lookup: CDR1 MDHEN, CDR2 SYDVKM. CDR3 coding DNA: TGTGCCAGCAGTCCCAATACCTACGAGCAGTACTTC. It is translated as CASSPNTYEQYF. Full variable domain (outside the CDR3, taken from reference TRBV28 and TRBJ2-7): DVKVTQSSRYLVKRTGEKVFLECVQDMDHENMFWYRQDPGLGLRLIYFSYDVKMKEKGDIPEGYSVSREKKERFSLILESASTNQTSMYLCASSPNTYEQYFGPGTRLTVT.

The chain employs TRBV11-2 and TRBJ2-1; TRBD2 aligns across 7 bases. Germline assignment: CDR1 SGHAT and CDR2 FQNNGV. Losses at the gene ends were 0 bases for V and 9 bases for J; bases not matched to a gene: 14. The CDR3 is 17 residues long. The CDR3 DNA reads TGTGCCAGCAGCTTAGATGCTGGCGGGGGAGGTTTGGGTGAGCAGTTCTTC. Its protein is CASSLDAGGGGLGEQFF.

J is TRBJ2-5 and V is TRBV6-6; D is perhaps TRBD1 or TRBD2 (5 bases each). Trimming cost V 2 bases and J 2 bases, with 9 bases left between them. The CDR3 consists of 14 residues. Germline V gene sequence: CDR1 MNHNY, CDR2 SVGAGI (reference sequence). In nucleotides, the CDR3 is TGTGCCAGCAGTTACGGGGGAGTACAAGAGACCCAGTACTTC. Translation gives CASSYGGVQETQYF.

Remarks on this clone: A read error likely explains this, since a far larger clone differs by one base. This sample includes further DNA sequences coding for the same CDR3. This chain uses TRBV7-9 with TRBJ2-7, with TRBD1 matching 11 bases. The CDR3 covers 14 residues. V trimming: 5 bases; J trimming: 3 bases; junction bases outside the gene matches: 3. Looked up from germline, CDR1 is SEHNR and CDR2 is FQNEAQ (reference sequence). The CDR3 coding sequence is TGTGCCAGCAGCCCGGGGACAGGGGGCTACGAGCAGTACTTC. Translation gives CASSPGTGGYEQYF.

The chain is built from TRBV6-1 and TRBJ2-7; TRBD1 matches 8 bases. This CDR3 has 14 amino acids. The germline V gene encodes CDR1 MNHNS and CDR2 SASEGT. Trimming at V came to 4 bases and at J to 0 bases, leaving 2 bases not matched to a gene. The chain's CDR3 is CASSGTGTSYEQYF. CDR3 in DNA: TGTGCCAGCAGTGGGACAGGGACCTCCTACGAGCAGTACTTC.

On this clone itself: Additional DNA sequences in this sample encode the identical CDR3. The chain links TRBV12-2 to TRBJ2-5. TRBV12-2 is marked as a pseudogene. The CDR3 spans 14 residues. The CDR3 reads CASRLGAFKETQYF. As DNA, the CDR3 is TGTGCAAGTCGCTTAGGTGCTTTCAAAGAGACCCAGTACTTC.

The V gene is TRBV30, the J gene TRBJ1-2, with TRBD1 as a possible D gene (5 bases). The CDR3 has 13 residues. V lost 1 base to trimming and J lost 6 bases, with 12 bases between them. The germline V gene encodes CDR1 GTSNPN and CDR2 SVGIG (reference sequence). This CDR3 is CAWSGGVGDGYTF. CDR3 nucleotides: TGTGCCTGGAGTGGCGGAGTGGGGGATGGCTACACCTTC. The full variable domain, completed using reference TRBV30 and TRBJ1-2, is SQTIHQWPATLVQPVGSPLSLECTVEGTSNPNLYWYRQAAGRGLQLLFYSVGIGQISSEVPQNLSASRPQDRQFILSSKKLLLSDSGFYLCAWSGGVGDGYTFGSGTRLTVV.

The rearrangement links TRBV9 to TRBJ2-7; D not resolved. V was shortened by 0 bases and J by 5 bases, with 6 bases between the two germline ends. Germline V CDR1 and CDR2: SGDLS, YYNGEE. The CDR3 loop spans 12 amino acids. CDR3 DNA sequence: TGTGCCAGCAGCGTAGGTAGAAACGAGCAGTACTTC. Translating gives CASSVGRNEQYF.

The rearrangement links TRBV27 to TRBJ2-7; no firm D call. This CDR3 has 13 residues. Germline CDR1 MNHEY, CDR2 SMNVEV (reference sequence). Trimming removed 5 bases from V and 0 bases from J, with 8 bases in between. The CDR3 loop is CASSGDNSYEQYF. The CDR3 nucleotides are TGTGCCAGCAGTGGCGACAACTCCTACGAGCAGTACTTC.

The V gene is TRBV7-9, the J gene TRBJ2-7; TRBD2 agrees at 7 bases. The CDR3 runs to 16 residues. Trimming took 2 bases from V and 1 from J; bases not matched to a gene: 8. Germline CDR1 is SEHNR and CDR2 is FQNEAQ (reference sequence). CDR3 loop: CASSLSAGVLSYEQYF. The CDR3, as DNA: TGTGCCAGCAGCTTATCCGCGGGAGTGTTATCCTACGAGCAGTACTTC.

For this clone: Other DNA sequences in this specimen translate into the identical CDR3. The chain joins TRBV30 to TRBJ2-7, with TRBD2 identical over 8 bases. Trimming cost V 2 bases and J 4 bases; bases outside gene matches: 4. The CDR3 is made up of 13 amino acids. Germline lookup yields CDR1 GTSNPN and CDR2 SVGIG (reference sequence). CDR3 sequence reads: CAWSSGSGYEQYF. CDR3 DNA sequence: TGTGCCTGGAGTAGCGGGAGTGGTTACGAGCAGTACTTC.

The rearrangement links TRBV11-2 to TRBJ2-7; D is perhaps TRBD1 or TRBD2 (5 bases each). Per the germline V gene, CDR1 is SGHAT and CDR2 is FQNNGV. CDR3 length: 14 residues. The V and J ends lost 1 base and 3 bases respectively, with 10 bases between them. CDR3 residues: CASSLGGESYEQYF. In nucleotides, the CDR3 is TGTGCCAGCAGCTTAGGAGGGGAGAGCTACGAGCAGTACTTC.

The chain links TRBV25-1 to TRBJ2-6; TRBD1 aligns across 7 bases. V dropped 2 bases and J dropped 1; count of bases not matched to a gene: 2. The CDR3 has 16 residues. Germline V gene sequence: CDR1 MGHDK, CDR2 SYGVNS. CDR3: CASSEPTGSGANVLTF. CDR3 nucleotides: TGTGCCAGCAGTGAACCGACAGGGTCTGGGGCCAACGTCCTGACTTTC.

This sequence joins TRBV10-1 and TRBJ1-4; 10 bases align to TRBD1. The germline gives CDR1 WNHNN, CDR2 SYGVQD (reference sequence). CDR3 length: 15 amino acids. Germline trimming cut 7 bases from V and 6 bases from J; bases unmatched to any gene: 8. Written as DNA, the CDR3 is TGCGCCAGCATAATTAGGGGGACAGGGGATGAAAAACTGTTTTTT. It translates to CASIIRGTGDEKLFF.

This rearrangement joins TRBV11-2 to TRBJ2-1, with D perhaps matching TRBD2 (6 bases). Germline-derived CDR1 and CDR2 are SGHAT and FQNNGV. The V gene lost 1 base and the J gene lost 2 bases, with 6 bases spanning the gap. The CDR3 is 14 residues long. CDR3 amino acids: CASSLVAAYNEQFF. The DNA for the CDR3 is TGTGCCAGCAGCTTAGTAGCGGCCTACAATGAGCAGTTCTTC.

This chain links TRBV29-1 with TRBJ2-1; D might be TRBD2 (5 bases). Trimming pared 3 bases from V and 12 bases from J, leaving 12 bases between. Germline CDR1 is SQVTM and CDR2 is ANQGSEA. The CDR3 has 11 amino acids. CDR3 nucleotides: TGCAGCGTTGATTTGGGTGAGGGGCAGTTCTTC. It specifies CSVDLGEGQFF.